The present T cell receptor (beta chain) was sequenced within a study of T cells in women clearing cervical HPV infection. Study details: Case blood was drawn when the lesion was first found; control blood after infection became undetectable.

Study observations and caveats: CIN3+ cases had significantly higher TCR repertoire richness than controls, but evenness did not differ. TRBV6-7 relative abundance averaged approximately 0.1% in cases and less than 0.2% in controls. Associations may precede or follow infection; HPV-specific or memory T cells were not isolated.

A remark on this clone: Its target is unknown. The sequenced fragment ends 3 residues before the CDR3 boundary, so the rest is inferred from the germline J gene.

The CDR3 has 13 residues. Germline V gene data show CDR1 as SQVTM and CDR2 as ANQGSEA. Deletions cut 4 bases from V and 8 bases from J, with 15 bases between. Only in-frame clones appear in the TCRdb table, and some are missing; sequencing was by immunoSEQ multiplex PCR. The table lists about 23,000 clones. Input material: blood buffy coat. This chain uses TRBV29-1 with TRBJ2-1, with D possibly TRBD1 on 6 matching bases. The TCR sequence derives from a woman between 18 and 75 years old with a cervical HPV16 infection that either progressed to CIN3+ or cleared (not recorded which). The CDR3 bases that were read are TGCAGCGTTGTACAGGGCGGTATCGATGAG. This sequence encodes CSVVQGGIDE. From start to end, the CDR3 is CSVVQGGIDEQFF.